Listed here are 20 T cell receptor beta chains from one sample, sequenced in a study of blood T cell repertoires in COVID-19. This table comes from immunoSEQ multiplex PCR, and its TCRdb copy is limited to in-frame clones, with some not included. The sample holds more than 75,000 clones, roughly nine tenths seen once. The sequencing input was peripheral blood. The receptors here all came from a middle-aged man with COVID-19, enrolled during active disease.

The V call is TRBV5-4, the J call TRBJ1-1; D is ambiguous. The CDR3 sequence is 15 residues long. Germline CDR1 is SGHNT and CDR2 is YYREEE (reference sequence). V lost 3 bases, J lost 2 bases, and 14 bases lay in between. CDR3 coding DNA: TGTGCCAGCAGCTCACCTAAATTCCTTAACACTGAAGCTTTCTTT. Protein sequence: CASSSPKFLNTEAFF.

This chain connects TRBV11-2 to TRBJ1-5, with D possibly being TRBD1 (6 bases). The CDR3 length is 16 residues. The germline gives CDR1 SGHAT, CDR2 FQNNGV. Deletions cut 0 bases from V and 2 bases from J, with 11 bases between. CDR3 protein: CASSLDRGGGNQPQHF. CDR3 DNA sequence: TGTGCCAGCAGCTTAGACCGAGGGGGTGGCAATCAGCCCCAGCATTTT.

The rearrangement uses TRBV28 and TRBJ1-2, with D uncertain. CDR3 length equals 12 residues. V was shortened by 2 bases and J by 4 bases, with 5 bases between the two germline ends. Germline V gives CDR1 MDHEN, CDR2 SYDVKM. CDR3 residues: CASSLTRYGYTF. CDR3 nucleotides: TGTGCCAGCAGTTTAACTCGCTATGGCTACACCTTC.

CDR3 sequence reads: CASSQWAQGFGYTF. The CDR3 nucleotides are TGTGCCAGCAGCCAATGGGCACAGGGGTTTGGCTACACCTTC. The genes are TRBV16 and TRBJ1-2; 7 bases fit TRBD1. Looked up from germline, CDR1 is KGHSY and CDR2 is FQNENV. The V gene end was trimmed by 1 base and the J gene end by 7 bases; junction bases not matched to a gene: 6. This CDR3 has 14 amino acids.

This clone showed up just a few times. The V call is TRBV5-4, the J call TRBJ2-3; the D gene is possibly TRBD1 (6 bases). CDR1 SGHNT and CDR2 YYREEE come from the germline V gene (reference sequence). Trimming removed 3 bases from V and 3 bases from J, with 11 bases in between. The CDR3 contains 14 residues. CDR3 bases: TGTGCCAGCAGCTCCCCGACAGGAACAGATACGCAGTATTTT. Translation: CASSSPTGTDTQYF.

V is TRBV10-3 and J is TRBJ2-3; 7 positions match TRBD1. Germline CDR1 ENHRY, CDR2 SYGVKD. CDR3 length: 13 residues. The V and J ends lost 6 bases and 3 bases, in that order; junction bases with no gene match: 3. The CDR3 coding sequence is TGTGCCATCAGCGAGGGACAGACAGATACGCAGTATTTT. Encoded protein: CAISEGQTDTQYF.

The chain uses TRBV5-1 and TRBJ1-2; 12 positions agree with TRBD1. The germline CDR1 and CDR2 sequences are SGHRS and YFSETQ. This CDR3 comprises 18 residues. V gave up 4 bases and J gave up 4 bases; unmatched junction bases: 14. This CDR3 reads CASSPNSGTGGLRYGYTF. As DNA, the CDR3 is TGCGCCAGCAGCCCTAACTCCGGGACAGGGGGCCTGCGCTATGGCTACACCTTC.

V and J are TRBV19 and TRBJ2-2; D is ambiguous. The germline V gene has CDR1 LNHDA and CDR2 SQIVND (reference sequence). V was pared by 1 base and J by 0 bases, with 6 bases between. The CDR3 has 15 residues. This chain's CDR3 is CASSIGLANTGELFF. As DNA, the CDR3 is TGTGCCAGTAGTATAGGACTCGCGAACACCGGGGAGCTGTTTTTT.

The rearrangement joins TRBV9 to TRBJ2-3; maybe TRBD1 (6 bases). The CDR3 totals 14 residues. Germline-derived CDR1 and CDR2 are SGDLS and YYNGEE. V was pared by 5 bases and J by 6 bases, with 16 bases between. CDR3 amino acids: CASSSMGAEDTQYF. CDR3 coding DNA: TGTGCCAGCAGTTCCATGGGGGCCGAGGATACGCAGTATTTT. The whole variable domain, remainder taken from reference TRBV9 and TRBJ2-3, is DSGVTQTPKHLITATGQRVTLRCSPRSGDLSVYWYQQSLDQGLQFLIQYYNGEERAKGNILERFSAQQFPDLHSELNLSSLELGDSALYFCASSSMGAEDTQYFGPGTRLTVL.

This clone has more than one count but fewer than ten. The chain is built from TRBV20-1 and TRBJ1-1; 7 nucleotides line up with TRBD1. Looked up from germline, CDR1 is DFQATT and CDR2 is SNEGSKA (reference sequence). The CDR3 consists of 15 residues. Losses at the gene ends were 3 bases for V and 0 bases for J; bases not matched to a gene: 7. This CDR3 is CSASQSGTVNTEAFF. For the CDR3, the DNA is TGCAGTGCTAGTCAGTCCGGGACAGTGAACACTGAAGCTTTCTTT.

V usage is TRBV7-2 and J usage is TRBJ1-5; D ambiguous. V lost 5 bases, J lost 8 bases, and 13 bases lay in between. The length of the CDR3 is 13 residues. Germline-derived CDR1 and CDR2 are SGHTA and FQGNSA. The DNA for the CDR3 is TGTGCCAGCAGCCCAAGGGCCGGGGAGCCCCAGCATTTT. Encoded protein: CASSPRAGEPQHF.

This clone was found once. This rearrangement joins TRBV5-1 to TRBJ2-7, with D unresolved. The germline gives CDR1 SGHRS, CDR2 YFSETQ. Trimming shortened V by 4 bases and J by 6 bases, and 14 bases separated the two germline ends. The CDR3 runs to 13 residues. The CDR3 nucleotides are TGCGCCAGCAGCCCGACCCCGACGGGCGAGCAGTACTTC. It yields the protein CASSPTPTGEQYF.

This clone was seen once. The chain carries TRBV5-1 and TRBJ2-1; D is possibly TRBD1 (6 bases). Trimming removed 6 bases from V and 2 bases from J, with 9 bases in between. The germline V gene encodes CDR1 SGHRS and CDR2 YFSETQ. This CDR3 is 13 amino acids long. CDR3 nucleotides: TGCGCCAGCACAGGGGTAGCCTACAATGAGCAGTTCTTC. Its translation is CASTGVAYNEQFF.

The chain has TRBV6-5 and TRBJ1-5; 9 bases line up with TRBD1. CDR3 size: 13 residues. Trimming removed 6 bases from V and 11 bases from J; junction bases left unmatched: 8. The germline gives CDR1 MNHEY, CDR2 SVGAGI. DNA of the CDR3: TGTGCCAGCAGCCGGACAGGGGCCGGGGCCCAGCATTTT. This translates into CASSRTGAGAQHF.

This clone was seen a single time. The chain is built from TRBV10-3 and TRBJ2-1; 7 bases fit TRBD1. Losses at the gene ends were 10 bases for V and 0 bases for J; bases not matched to a gene: 9. CDR1 and CDR2 from the germline V gene are ENHRY and SYGVKD. This CDR3 comprises 15 residues. Written as DNA, the CDR3 is TGTGCCACCAAACCTTGGGACAGCTCCTACAATGAGCAGTTCTTC. Encoded protein: CATKPWDSSYNEQFF.

The rearrangement uses TRBV7-2 and TRBJ1-2; 8 positions agree with TRBD1. Germline V gene sequence: CDR1 SGHTA, CDR2 FQGNSA. The CDR3 covers 16 residues. J lost 7 bases, V lost 0 bases, and 10 bases had no gene match. The CDR3 coding sequence is TGTGCCAGCAGCTTAGCTACAGGGGGATGGCCTGGTGGCTACACCTTC. Encoded protein: CASSLATGGWPGGYTF.

This clone showed up just once. The CDR3 reads CASSTGTGLGYTF. In nucleotides, the CDR3 is TGTGCCAGCAGCACCGGGACAGGGTTAGGCTACACCTTC. The chain employs TRBV5-4 and TRBJ1-2; 9 bases are a match to TRBD1. Germline CDR1 SGHNT, CDR2 YYREEE (reference sequence). The junction had 6 bases not matched to a gene; V was cut back by 4 bases and J by 8 bases. The CDR3 runs to 13 residues.

The V and J genes are TRBV15 and TRBJ2-7, with D possibly TRBD2 on 5 matching bases. The CDR3 is made up of 15 amino acids. The germline CDR1 and CDR2 sequences are LNHNV and YYDKDF (reference sequence). The germline V and J ends were trimmed by 5 bases and 2 bases, with 16 bases remaining between them. In DNA form, the CDR3 reads TGTGCCACCAGCTCCAACTATGGGAGAACCTACGAGCAGTACTTC. Translating gives CATSSNYGRTYEQYF.

The V gene is TRBV5-6, the J gene TRBJ1-5; the D gene is possibly TRBD1 (5 bases). The V gene's germline CDR1 is SGHDT and CDR2 YYEEEE. CDR3 size: 15 residues. V lost 0 bases, J lost 7 bases, and 14 bases lay in between. CDR3 bases: TGTGCCAGCAGCTTGGTCAGGGCGTCTGACCAGCCCCAGCATTTT. It encodes CASSLVRASDQPQHF.

The rearrangement links TRBV27 to TRBJ1-1, with 9 bases matching TRBD1. The CDR3 runs to 15 residues. With V trimmed by 8 bases and J by 4 bases, 11 bases remained unmatched. Germline V lookup: CDR1 MNHEY, CDR2 SMNVEV (reference sequence). CDR3 sequence (DNA): TGTGCCAGCGGACGGGGACAGGGTTCGGGCACTGAAGCTTTCTTT. This codes for CASGRGQGSGTEAFF.